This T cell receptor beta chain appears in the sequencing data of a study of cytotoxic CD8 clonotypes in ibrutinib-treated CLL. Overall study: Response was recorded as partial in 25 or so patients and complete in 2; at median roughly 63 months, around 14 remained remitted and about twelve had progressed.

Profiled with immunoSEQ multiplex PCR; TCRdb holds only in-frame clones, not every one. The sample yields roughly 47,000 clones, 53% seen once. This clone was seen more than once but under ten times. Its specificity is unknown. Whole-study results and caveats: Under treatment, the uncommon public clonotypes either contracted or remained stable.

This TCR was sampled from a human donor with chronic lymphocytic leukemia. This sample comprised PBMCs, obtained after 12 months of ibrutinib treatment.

The CDR3 here is CASSLNPRGAGNTIYF. The CDR3 DNA is TGTGCCAGCAGCTTAAATCCCAGGGGCGCAGGAAACACCATATATTTT. The chain combines TRBV7-2 with TRBJ1-3, with D maybe TRBD1 (6 bases). The CDR3 extends over 16 amino acids. Trimming left V 2 bases short and J 4 bases short, with 15 bases between. Germline CDR1 SGHTA, CDR2 FQGNSA.